The 18 T cell receptor beta chains reported below all come from one sample, sequenced in a study of vaccination effects on CD4 cells after COVID-19. After expansion with viral peptide pools in the ViraFEST assay, antigen-specific CD4+ T cells were sequenced. Following an approximately ten-day culture, CD4+ T cells were purified. Every participant took two doses of the BNT162b2 or mRNA-1273 vaccine. Their cognate antigens are unknown. Sequencing was performed with immunoSEQ multiplex PCR; in TCRdb, only in-frame clones are kept and a portion is missing. Of some 25,000 clones listed, about 70% were seen once; the top ten hold under 9%. Here the sequenced sample was CD4+ T cells from PBMCs cultured with SARS-CoV-2 spike peptides, taken after COVID-19 vaccination. These receptor sequences come from a human donor who received a COVID-19 vaccine.

The chain recombines TRBV19 with TRBJ1-2; 10 bases map to TRBD1. The CDR3 covers 14 residues. V shed 5 bases and J 4 bases; nucleotides not matched to a gene: 4. Germline V gene lookup returns CDR1 LNHDA and CDR2 SQIVND (reference sequence). CDR3 DNA sequence: TGTGCCAGTAGTGGGGACAGGGGACTCTATGGCTACACCTTC. Its translation: CASSGDRGLYGYTF.

The chain uses TRBV6-5 and TRBJ1-1; D not certain. V was trimmed by 6 bases and J by 10 bases, leaving 15 bases between them. The CDR3 is made up of 12 amino acids. The germline V gene has CDR1 MNHEY and CDR2 SVGAGI. The CDR3 nucleotides read TGTGCCAGCAGCAACACCAGGATTGGAGCTTTCTTT. As protein: CASSNTRIGAFF.

Only one count was recorded for this clone. The chain combines TRBV6-2 or TRBV6-3 with TRBJ2-3; 7 bases map to TRBD1. Germline lookup yields CDR1 MNHEY and CDR2 SVGEGT. This CDR3 contains 15 residues. V shed 0 bases and J 7 bases; nucleotides not matched to a gene: 7. CDR3 amino acids: CASSYSQGNPNTQYF. In DNA form, the CDR3 reads TGTGCCAGCAGTTACTCACAGGGGAATCCAAATACGCAGTATTTT.

The chain uses TRBV19 and TRBJ1-2, with D perhaps matching TRBD1 (6 bases). CDR3 size: 15 residues. Germline CDR1 reads LNHDA; CDR2 reads SQIVND (reference sequence). V dropped 5 bases and J dropped 4 bases, with 17 bases sitting between them. The CDR3 is CASSAPQGRVYGYTF. CDR3 nucleotide sequence: TGTGCCAGTAGTGCCCCCCAGGGGCGGGTCTATGGCTACACCTTC.

This chain links TRBV5-1 with TRBJ2-7, with 7 bases aligning to TRBD1. CDR3 length equals 14 residues. Looked up from germline, CDR1 is SGHRS and CDR2 is YFSETQ. The ends lost 4 bases at V and 6 bases at J; junction bases unmatched: 10. The CDR3 spells CASSRTTGFSEQYF. DNA of the CDR3: TGCGCCAGCAGCCGGACGACAGGGTTTAGCGAGCAGTACTTC.

The chain is built from TRBV5-1 and TRBJ1-2, with TRBD1 identical over 8 bases. V was pared by 3 bases and J by 1 base, with 2 bases of the junction left unmatched. This CDR3 spans 14 amino acids. Germline CDR1 reads SGHRS; CDR2 reads YFSETQ. The CDR3, as DNA: TGCGCCAGCAGCTCGACAGGGGATAACTATGGCTACACCTTC. This translates into CASSSTGDNYGYTF.

The chain recombines TRBV10-2 with TRBJ2-5, with TRBD1 identical over 7 bases. V trimming: 6 bases; J trimming: 1 base; junction bases outside the gene matches: 11. The CDR3 runs 16 residues. CDR1 and CDR2 from the germline V gene are WSHSY and SAAADI. This CDR3 reads CASSVQGMQVQETQYF. The CDR3 nucleotides read TGCGCCAGCAGCGTACAGGGGATGCAGGTCCAAGAGACCCAGTACTTC.

The rearrangement joins TRBV6-5 to TRBJ1-1, with TRBD1 identical over 9 bases. Germline CDR1 reads MNHEY; CDR2 reads SVGAGI. The CDR3 spans 13 residues. Trimming removed 7 bases from V and 11 bases from J; junction bases left unmatched: 11. DNA for the CDR3: TGTGCCAGCATTACCGGGACAGGGAGTTCGGCTTTCTTT. Its translation: CASITGTGSSAFF.

The rearrangement joins TRBV18 to TRBJ2-7; tentative D call: TRBD1 (6 bases). The V end lost 3 bases, the J end lost 0 bases, and 12 bases lay between the germline ends. Per the germline V gene, CDR1 is KGHSH and CDR2 is LQKENI. There are 15 residues in the CDR3. The CDR3: CASSPGNRASYEQYF. In DNA form, the CDR3 reads TGTGCCAGCTCACCGGGGAACAGGGCCTCCTACGAGCAGTACTTC. The complete variable domain, with remaining parts taken from reference TRBV18 and TRBJ2-7, reads NAGVMQNPRHLVRRRGQEARLRCSPMKGHSHVYWYRQLPEEGLKFMVYLQKENIIDESGMPKERFSAEFPKEGPSILRIQQVVRGDSAAYFCASSPGNRASYEQYFGPGTRLTVT.

The rearrangement joins TRBV12-3 or TRBV12-4 to TRBJ1-5; D not resolved. The CDR3 consists of 12 residues. The V end lost 7 bases, the J end lost 4 bases, and 8 bases lay between the germline ends. For the CDR3, the DNA is TGTGCCAGCACCGGCCTGAATCAGCCCCAGCATTTT. It translates to CASTGLNQPQHF.

The rearrangement joins TRBV7-9 to TRBJ2-1; unclear D gene. Germline assignment: CDR1 SEHNR and CDR2 FQNEAQ (reference sequence). The V end lost 1 base, the J end lost 8 bases, and 18 bases lay between the germline ends. There are 16 residues in the CDR3. CDR3 coding DNA: TGTGCCAGCAGCTTAGAGGGTAGCAGACCCCTCTATGAGCAGTTCTTC. Protein product: CASSLEGSRPLYEQFF. Full variable domain (remainder filled in from reference TRBV7-9 and TRBJ2-1): DTGVSQNPRHKITKRGQNVTFRCDPISEHNRLYWYRQTLGQGPEFLTYFQNEAQLEKSRLLSDRFSAERPKGSFSTLEIQRTEQGDSAMYLCASSLEGSRPLYEQFFGPGTRLTVL.

The chain employs TRBV4-1 and TRBJ2-1; 10 bases are a match to TRBD2. J gave up 5 bases and V 5 bases, and 18 bases lay outside the gene matches. The CDR3 is 19 amino acids. Germline V CDR1 and CDR2: MGHRA, YSYEKL. The CDR3 DNA follows: TGCGCCAGCAGCTCTCCGGGACTAGCGCGAGGGGGAGGAAACAATGAGCAGTTCTTC. Residues: CASSSPGLARGGGNNEQFF.

The chain has TRBV18 and TRBJ2-5; 8 bases agree with TRBD2. The CDR3 is 16 amino acids. Trimming at V came to 3 bases and at J to 5 bases, leaving 11 bases not matched to a gene. The germline CDR1 and CDR2 sequences are KGHSH and LQKENI. Here the CDR3 DNA reads TGTGCCAGCTCACCGCCGGGACTAGGAGGGTACGAGACCCAGTACTTC. It encodes CASSPPGLGGYETQYF.

The chain joins TRBV19 to TRBJ2-5; 7 bases fit TRBD1. The ends lost 4 bases at V and 5 bases at J; junction bases unmatched: 7. CDR3 size: 14 residues. The V gene's germline CDR1 is LNHDA and CDR2 SQIVND (reference sequence). Here the CDR3 DNA reads TGTGCCAGTAGTACTTTACAGGGGCGGGAGACCCAGTACTTC. Translation: CASSTLQGRETQYF.

J is TRBJ2-3 and V is TRBV29-1, with 7 bases fitting TRBD2. After removal of 7 bases from V and 0 bases from J, the junction contained 10 bases not matched to a gene. Germline assignment: CDR1 SQVTM and CDR2 ANQGSEA. CDR3 length: 15 amino acids. Written as DNA, the CDR3 is TGCAGCGCCGCAATAGCGGGCACTAGCACAGATACGCAGTATTTT. Translating gives CSAAIAGTSTDTQYF.

The V gene is TRBV5-1, the J gene TRBJ2-1, with TRBD2 matching over 11 bases. CDR3 length: 13 amino acids. CDR1 and CDR2 from the germline V gene are SGHRS and YFSETQ. The V segment lost 0 bases and the J segment 15 bases; nucleotides outside the gene matches: 5. The CDR3 here is CASSLELAGVAFF. The DNA of the CDR3 is TGCGCCAGCAGCTTGGAACTAGCGGGAGTCGCGTTCTTC.

The genes are TRBV3-1 (or the pseudogene TRBV3-2) and TRBJ2-1, with TRBD2 matching over 9 bases. Per germline, CDR1 LGHDT and CDR2 YNNKEL (reference sequence). The CDR3 length is 14 residues. The V segment lost 1 base and the J segment 12 bases; nucleotides outside the gene matches: 7. The DNA of the CDR3 is TGTGCCAGCAGCCAAGCTGAGCGGGGGGTGGGGCAGTTCTTC. This translates into CASSQAERGVGQFF.

The chain recombines TRBV5-1 with TRBJ2-2; no reliable D call. CDR1 and CDR2 (germline): SGHRS, YFSETQ. V was shortened by 4 bases and J by 2 bases, with 12 bases between the two germline ends. The CDR3 extends over 15 amino acids. CDR3 in DNA: TGCGCCAGCAGCCCCTCCCCCGTTAACACCGGGGAGCTGTTTTTT. Amino acids: CASSPSPVNTGELFF.